This record concerns one T cell receptor (beta chain) sequence. No antigen is known for it. Within one base of it there is no much larger clone, and no base qualities were kept. These data originate in a study of human T cells and chemical hapten exposure (dated by TCRdb to about 2021). Background for the entire study: For sensitization, 2% DPC in acetone was applied to a 2 cm by 2 cm area of upper inner arm skin. Patch testing on the upper back used Finn chambers containing 0.01% DPC, with scoring done after 6 days according to International Contact Dermatitis Research Group standards. The mostly female patient cohort included alopecia areata with under or over 50% scalp involvement, alopecia totalis and alopecia universalis. Peripheral blood TCR repertoire changes were tracked in vivo in alopecia patients during primary and secondary sensitization to the hapten diphenylcyclopropenone (DPC). Libraries were pooled for sequencing, and per-sample TCR yields varied mainly because of small differences in library volumes within the pool. Weekly therapeutic DPC doses were additionally applied to the scalp of patients throughout the roughly 24-week study period. About 30 alopecia patients provided blood for TCR sequencing at one to four time points (pre-sensitization, 2, 6 and 24 weeks). Blood samples were taken from patients before sensitization (week 0) and at 2, 6 and about 24 weeks after DPC sensitization. What the authors observed across the whole study: A positive correlation was found between the number of PT1 expanded TCRs and patch test score, with significance reached at thresholds 8, 16 and 32 but not 4. Repeated subsampling changed both the strength of the expansion versus patch-test correlation and the threshold at which the correlation became significant. All patients had alopecia, a presumed autoimmune disease, so their immune response might differ from that of healthy individuals. No change with DPC sensitization was found in the number of TCRs above 1 in 1000 frequency, and no evidence of global repertoire structure alterations was found. Compared with pre-sensitization or healthy control sets, expanded TCRs formed significantly more large CDR3 similarity clusters, which is consistent with antigen-driven responses.

Libraries were prepared through RACE. TCRdb shows the sequencer as NextSeq 500. During library preparation, unique molecular identifiers were attached to individual cDNA molecules so that TCRs could be counted in a quantitative, reproducible way. From each blood RNA sample, both TCR alpha and TCR beta chains were sequenced. The study's processing was this. A median of about 87,000 TCRs per sample was observed, with a range of roughly 23,224 to 750,000. The Decombinator software suite was used to annotate V, J and CDR3 in the TCR reads. For the PS versus PT1 abundance plots, all samples were subsampled to the same number of TCRs (28,000). Expanded TCRs were defined as absent before sensitization and observed at least eight times at the 2-week time point. The public reads were quality trimmed at Q25 with fastp and then assembled into clones with MiXCR by TCRdb, keeping productive beta chains. For every CDR3 protein sequence, its rows merge into one entry that carries the most common genes and DNA. In this record, the V and J calls reflect TCRdb's handling and not the investigators' own analysis. This sample is represented by 70,000 to 90,000 distinct CDR3 sequences; under 14% of them were singletons. The ten largest make up around 3.8% of the sample.

The time point label corresponds to: patch test 3, about 24 weeks after DPC sensitization. Sample treatment or condition, as interpreted from the label and publication: therapeutic diphenylcyclopropenone sensitization with weekly scalp DPC. Blood at each patch-test visit was drawn before the patch test was applied. Eligible patients were aged 18 to 70, diagnosed with alopecia, deemed suitable for DPC therapy, and excluded if pregnant. Total RNA was extracted from unfractionated whole blood that had been collected in Tempus Blood RNA tubes. Ends trimmed: V by 5 bases, J by 5 bases; bases unmatched to a gene: 9. The CDR3 runs 14 residues from the cysteine to the phenylalanine. The only DNA kept is the CDR3, 42 bases in frame from the first base. According to the germline V gene, CDR1 reads MNHEY and CDR2 reads SVGEGT.

The source of this sequence is a woman between 45 and 65 years old with alopecia areata. Some clones in this sample may be carry-over from other donors' samples. Sequencing was performed on whole blood, taken in connection with sensitization to the hapten diphenylcyclopropenone (DPC). The chain employs TRBV6-2 or TRBV6-3 and TRBJ2-7; 7 middle bases align to TRBD2. The sequenced DNA: TGTGCCAGCAGTGCCCCGGGACTAACTGACGAGCAGTACTTC. Translated, it gives CASSAPGLTDEQYF.